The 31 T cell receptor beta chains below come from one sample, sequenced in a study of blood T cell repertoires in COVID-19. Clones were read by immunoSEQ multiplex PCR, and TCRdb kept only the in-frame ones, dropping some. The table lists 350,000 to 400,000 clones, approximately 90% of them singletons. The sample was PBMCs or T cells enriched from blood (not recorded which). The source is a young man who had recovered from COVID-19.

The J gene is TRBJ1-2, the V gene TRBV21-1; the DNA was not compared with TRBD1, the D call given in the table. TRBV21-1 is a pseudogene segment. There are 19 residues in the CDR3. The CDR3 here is CASSRPESPRARLAYGYTF. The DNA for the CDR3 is TGTGCCAGCAGCCGACCTGAATCGCCCAGGGCCCGTCTTGCTTATGGCTACACCTTC.

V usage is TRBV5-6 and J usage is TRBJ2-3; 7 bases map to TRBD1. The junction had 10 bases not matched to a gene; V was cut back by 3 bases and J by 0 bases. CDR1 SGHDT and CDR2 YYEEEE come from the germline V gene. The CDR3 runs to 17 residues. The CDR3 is CASSSGQAQPSTDTQYF. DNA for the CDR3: TGTGCCAGCAGCTCAGGACAGGCCCAGCCCAGCACAGATACGCAGTATTTT.

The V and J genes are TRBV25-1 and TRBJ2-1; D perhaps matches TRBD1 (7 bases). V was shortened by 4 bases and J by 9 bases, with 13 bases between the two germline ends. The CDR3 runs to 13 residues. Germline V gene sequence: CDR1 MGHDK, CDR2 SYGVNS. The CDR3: CASSATGRTEQFF. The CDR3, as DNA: TGTGCCAGCAGTGCGACAGGGAGGACTGAGCAGTTCTTC.

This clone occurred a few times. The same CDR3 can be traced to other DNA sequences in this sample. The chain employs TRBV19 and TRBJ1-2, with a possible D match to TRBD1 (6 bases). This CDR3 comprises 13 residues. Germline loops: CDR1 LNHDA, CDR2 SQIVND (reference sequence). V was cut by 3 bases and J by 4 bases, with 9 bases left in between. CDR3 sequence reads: CASSIQGSYGYTF. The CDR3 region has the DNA TGTGCCAGTAGTATTCAGGGGTCCTATGGCTACACCTTC.

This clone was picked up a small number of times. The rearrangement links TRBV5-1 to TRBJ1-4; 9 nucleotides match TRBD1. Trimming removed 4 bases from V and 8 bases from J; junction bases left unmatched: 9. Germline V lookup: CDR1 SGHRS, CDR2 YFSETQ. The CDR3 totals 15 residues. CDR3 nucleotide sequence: TGCGCCAGCAGCCGTCGGACAGGGGAGTGGGAAAAACTGTTTTTT. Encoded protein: CASSRRTGEWEKLFF.

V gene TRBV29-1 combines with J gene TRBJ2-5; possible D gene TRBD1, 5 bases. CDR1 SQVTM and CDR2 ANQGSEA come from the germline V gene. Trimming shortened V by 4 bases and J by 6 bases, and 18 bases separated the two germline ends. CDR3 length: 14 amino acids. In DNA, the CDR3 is TGCAGCGTTGGGGGTCTCGGGCAGGGAAAGACCCAGTACTTC. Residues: CSVGGLGQGKTQYF.

The CDR3 loop is CASSLFRHRGRREQYF. Here the CDR3 DNA reads TGTGCCAGCAGCCTCTTTCGACACAGGGGGCGACGGGAGCAGTACTTC. This rearrangement joins TRBV7-8 to TRBJ2-7; 9 nucleotides align to TRBD1. After removal of 5 bases from V and 7 bases from J, the junction contained 15 bases not matched to a gene. The germline V gene encodes CDR1 SGHVS and CDR2 FQNEAQ. CDR3 length: 16 residues.

The CDR3 loop is CASSAVIGEDTQYF. For the CDR3, the DNA is TGCGCCAGCAGTGCGGTAATCGGGGAGGATACGCAGTATTTT. The chain couples TRBV10-1 to TRBJ2-3; a weak D match, TRBD2 (5 bases). V dropped 4 bases and J dropped 6 bases, with 14 bases sitting between them. CDR3 size: 14 residues. CDR1 WNHNN and CDR2 SYGVQD come from the germline V gene (reference sequence).

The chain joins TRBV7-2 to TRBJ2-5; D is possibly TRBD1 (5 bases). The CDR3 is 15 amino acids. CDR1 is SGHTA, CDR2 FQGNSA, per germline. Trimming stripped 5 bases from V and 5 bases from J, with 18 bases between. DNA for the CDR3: TGTGCCAGCAGCCCCGGAACTGGACATCTGGAGACCCAGTACTTC. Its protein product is CASSPGTGHLETQYF.

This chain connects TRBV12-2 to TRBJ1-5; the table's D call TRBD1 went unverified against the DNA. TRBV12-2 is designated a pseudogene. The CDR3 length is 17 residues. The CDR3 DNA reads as TGTGCAAGTCGCTTTGTAGGGGGCTCCGATAGCAATCAGCCCCAGCATTTT. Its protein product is CASRFVGGSDSNQPQHF.

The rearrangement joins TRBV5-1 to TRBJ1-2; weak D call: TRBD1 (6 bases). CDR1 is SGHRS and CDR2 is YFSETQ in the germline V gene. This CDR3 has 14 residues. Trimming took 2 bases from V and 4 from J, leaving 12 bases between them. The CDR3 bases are TGCGCCAGCAGCTTAGGGGACAATACCTATGGCTACACCTTC. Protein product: CASSLGDNTYGYTF.

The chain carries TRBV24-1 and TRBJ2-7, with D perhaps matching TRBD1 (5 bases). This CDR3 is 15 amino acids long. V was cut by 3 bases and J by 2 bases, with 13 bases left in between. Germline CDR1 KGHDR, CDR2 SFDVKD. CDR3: CATSDGRTQTYEQYF. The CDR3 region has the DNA TGTGCCACCAGTGATGGGCGGACACAGACCTACGAGCAGTACTTC.

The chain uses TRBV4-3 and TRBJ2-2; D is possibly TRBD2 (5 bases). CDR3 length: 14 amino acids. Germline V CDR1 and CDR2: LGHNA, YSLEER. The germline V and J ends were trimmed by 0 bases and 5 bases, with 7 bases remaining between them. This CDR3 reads CASSQEPGTGELFF. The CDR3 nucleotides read TGCGCCAGCAGCCAAGAACCGGGAACCGGGGAGCTGTTTTTT.

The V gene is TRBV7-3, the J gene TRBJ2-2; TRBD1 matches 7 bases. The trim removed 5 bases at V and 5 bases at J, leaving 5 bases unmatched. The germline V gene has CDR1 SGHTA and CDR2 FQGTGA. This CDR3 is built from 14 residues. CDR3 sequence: CASSQGGGTGELFF. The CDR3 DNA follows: TGTGCCAGCAGCCAAGGGGGCGGTACCGGGGAGCTGTTTTTT.

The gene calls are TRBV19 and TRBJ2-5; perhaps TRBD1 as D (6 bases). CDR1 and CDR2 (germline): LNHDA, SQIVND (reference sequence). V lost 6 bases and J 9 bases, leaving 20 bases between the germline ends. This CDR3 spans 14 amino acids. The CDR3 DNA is TGTGCCAGTAGAGCCACAGGGTATGAGGGGGCCCAGTACTTC. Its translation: CASRATGYEGAQYF.

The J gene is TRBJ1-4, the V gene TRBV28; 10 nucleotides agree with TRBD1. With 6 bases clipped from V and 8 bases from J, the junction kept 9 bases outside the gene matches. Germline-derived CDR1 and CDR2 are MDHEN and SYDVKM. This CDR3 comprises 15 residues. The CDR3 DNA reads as TGTGCCAGCAGATCTACCGGGACAGGGGACGAAAAACTGTTTTTT. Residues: CASRSTGTGDEKLFF.

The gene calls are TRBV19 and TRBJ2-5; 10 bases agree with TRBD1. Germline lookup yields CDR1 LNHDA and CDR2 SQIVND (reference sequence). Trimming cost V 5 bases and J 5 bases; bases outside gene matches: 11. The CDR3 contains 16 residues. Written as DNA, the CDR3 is TGTGCCAGTAGTGAGCGACAGGGGGCCGTAGTGGAGACCCAGTACTTC. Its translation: CASSERQGAVVETQYF.

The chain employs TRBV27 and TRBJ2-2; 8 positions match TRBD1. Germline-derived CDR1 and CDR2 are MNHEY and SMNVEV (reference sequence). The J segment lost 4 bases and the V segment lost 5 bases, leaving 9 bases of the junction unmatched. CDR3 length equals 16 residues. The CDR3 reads CASSRLDRVGTGELFF. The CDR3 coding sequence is TGTGCCAGCAGTCGCTTGGACAGGGTGGGCACCGGGGAGCTGTTTTTT.

CDR3 loop: CSVVRGYGSYEQYF. The CDR3 DNA follows: TGCAGCGTTGTGCGGGGGTATGGTTCCTACGAGCAGTACTTC. This sequence joins TRBV29-1 and TRBJ2-7, with 7 positions matching TRBD2. CDR1 and CDR2 from the germline V gene are SQVTM and ANQGSEA. Unmatched junction bases numbered 7, after V lost 4 bases and J lost 1 base. The CDR3 is made up of 14 amino acids.

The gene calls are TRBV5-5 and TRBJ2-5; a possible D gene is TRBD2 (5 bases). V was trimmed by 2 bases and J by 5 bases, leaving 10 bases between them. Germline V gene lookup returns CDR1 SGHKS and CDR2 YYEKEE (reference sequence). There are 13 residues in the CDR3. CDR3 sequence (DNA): TGTGCCAGCAGCTTCGGGGTCGCCGAGACCCAGTACTTC. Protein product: CASSFGVAETQYF.

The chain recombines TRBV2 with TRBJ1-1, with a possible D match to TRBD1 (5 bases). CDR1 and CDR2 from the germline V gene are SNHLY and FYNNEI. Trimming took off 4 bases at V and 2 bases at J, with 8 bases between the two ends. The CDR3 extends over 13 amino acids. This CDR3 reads CASSGQSNTEAFF. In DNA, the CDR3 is TGTGCCAGCAGTGGACAGTCTAACACTGAAGCTTTCTTT.

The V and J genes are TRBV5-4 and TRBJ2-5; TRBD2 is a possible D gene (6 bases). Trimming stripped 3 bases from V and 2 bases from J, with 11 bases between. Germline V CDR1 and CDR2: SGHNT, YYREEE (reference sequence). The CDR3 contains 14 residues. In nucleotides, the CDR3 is TGTGCCAGCAGCTCGCGGGGCAATCAAGAGACCCAGTACTTC. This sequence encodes CASSSRGNQETQYF. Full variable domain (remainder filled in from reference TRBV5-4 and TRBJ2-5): ETGVTQSPTHLIKTRGQQVTLRCSSQSGHNTVSWYQQALGQGPQFIFQYYREEENGRGNFPPRFSGLQFPNYSSELNVNALELDDSALYLCASSSRGNQETQYFGPGTRLLVL.

The CDR3 loop is CASGSGQLNLQETQYF. The DNA of the CDR3 is TGCGCCAGTGGGTCGGGACAGTTAAACCTTCAAGAGACCCAGTACTTC. The genes are TRBV5-1 and TRBJ2-5; 7 bases fit TRBD1. V was clipped by 8 bases and J by 2 bases; unmatched bases: 15. The CDR3 length is 16 residues. Germline CDR1 is SGHRS and CDR2 is YFSETQ.

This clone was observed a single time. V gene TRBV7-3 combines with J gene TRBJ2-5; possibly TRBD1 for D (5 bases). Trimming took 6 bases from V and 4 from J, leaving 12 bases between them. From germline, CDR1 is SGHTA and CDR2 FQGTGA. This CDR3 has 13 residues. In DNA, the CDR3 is TGTGCCAGCAGTTCAGGGTCCGGAGAGACCCAGTACTTC. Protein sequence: CASSSGSGETQYF.

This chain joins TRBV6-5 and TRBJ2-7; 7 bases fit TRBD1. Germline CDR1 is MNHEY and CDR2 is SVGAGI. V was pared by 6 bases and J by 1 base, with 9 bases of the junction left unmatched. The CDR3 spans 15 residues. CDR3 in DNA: TGTGCCAGCAGCGCCCGGGACAGCGCTTCCTACGAGCAGTACTTC. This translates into CASSARDSASYEQYF.

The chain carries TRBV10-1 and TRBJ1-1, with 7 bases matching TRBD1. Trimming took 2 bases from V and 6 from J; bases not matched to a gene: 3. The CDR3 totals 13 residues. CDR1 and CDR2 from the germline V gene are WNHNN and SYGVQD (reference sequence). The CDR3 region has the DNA TGCGCCAGCAGTGAGACAGGGGAGGCTGAAGCTTTCTTT. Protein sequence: CASSETGEAEAFF.

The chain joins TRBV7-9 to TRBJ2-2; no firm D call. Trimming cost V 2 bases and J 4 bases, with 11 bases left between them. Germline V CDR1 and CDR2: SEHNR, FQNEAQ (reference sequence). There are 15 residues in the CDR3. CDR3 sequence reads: CASSLFAAATGELFF. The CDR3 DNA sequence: TGTGCCAGCAGCTTATTTGCGGCGGCCACCGGGGAGCTGTTTTTT. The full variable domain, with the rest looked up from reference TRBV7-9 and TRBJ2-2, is DTGVSQNPRHKITKRGQNVTFRCDPISEHNRLYWYRQTLGQGPEFLTYFQNEAQLEKSRLLSDRFSAERPKGSFSTLEIQRTEQGDSAMYLCASSLFAAATGELFFGEGSRLTVL.

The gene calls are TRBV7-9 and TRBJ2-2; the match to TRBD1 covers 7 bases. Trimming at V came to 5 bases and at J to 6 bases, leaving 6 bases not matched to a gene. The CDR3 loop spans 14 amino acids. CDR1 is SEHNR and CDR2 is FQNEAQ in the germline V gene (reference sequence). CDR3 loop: CASSRQGGAGELFF. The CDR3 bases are TGTGCCAGCAGCCGACAGGGTGGGGCCGGGGAGCTGTTTTTT.

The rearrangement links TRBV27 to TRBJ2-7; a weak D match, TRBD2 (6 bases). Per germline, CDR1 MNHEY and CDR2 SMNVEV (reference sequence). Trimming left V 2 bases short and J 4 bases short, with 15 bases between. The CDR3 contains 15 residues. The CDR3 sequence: CASSLIGGIQYEQYF. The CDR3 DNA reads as TGTGCCAGCAGTTTAATCGGGGGAATTCAGTACGAGCAGTACTTC.

The CDR3 nucleotides are TGTGCCAGCAGTTTACAGGCAGGGGGCGGGTATACGCAGTATTTT. Protein sequence: CASSLQAGGGYTQYF. This chain links TRBV27 with TRBJ2-3; TRBD1 matches 8 bases. In germline, CDR1 is MNHEY, CDR2 SMNVEV (reference sequence). V lost 2 bases, J lost 7 bases, and 8 bases stayed unmatched. The CDR3 length is 15 residues.

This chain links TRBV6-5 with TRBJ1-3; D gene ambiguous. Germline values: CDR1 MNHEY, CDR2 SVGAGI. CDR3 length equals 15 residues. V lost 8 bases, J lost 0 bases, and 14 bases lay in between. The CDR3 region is CASLTRRSSGNTIYF. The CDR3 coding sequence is TGTGCCAGCCTTACCAGACGGAGCTCTGGAAACACCATATATTTT.